The 28 T cell receptor beta chains given below trace back to one sample, sequenced in a study of human T cells and chemical hapten exposure. Sample time point: patch test 3, about 24 weeks after DPC sensitization. Treatment meaning: therapeutic diphenylcyclopropenone sensitization with weekly scalp DPC. Unseparated into fractions, whole blood served as the source from which total RNA was extracted. One entry per CDR3 protein results from TCRdb running MiXCR on the RACE reads. This table holds some 38,000 distinct CDR3 sequences, around a tenth found once. The source was whole blood, collected in connection with sensitization to the hapten diphenylcyclopropenone (DPC). These TCRs come from a man aged 50 to 60 with alopecia areata. Some clones in this sample may be carry-over from other donors' samples.

This clonotype was seen many times. The chain has TRBV20-1 and TRBJ2-2; D is uncertain. The CDR3 length is 13 residues. The germline V gene encodes CDR1 DFQATT and CDR2 SNEGSKA (reference sequence). Trimming left V 3 bases short and J 4 bases short, with 9 bases between. The CDR3 sequence is CSASLRSTGELFF. CDR3 DNA: TGCAGTGCTAGTCTCAGATCCACCGGGGAGCTGTTTTTT.

This clonotype came up many times. The chain joins TRBV2 to TRBJ2-7; D gene uncertain. The CDR3 contains 13 residues. Germline V gene data show CDR1 as SNHLY and CDR2 as FYNNEI. Deletions cut 4 bases from V and 4 bases from J, with 11 bases between. The CDR3 bases are TGTGCCAGCAGTGTTGGACCTACTTACGAGCAGTACTTC. It is translated as CASSVGPTYEQYF. The whole variable domain, remainder taken from reference TRBV2 and TRBJ2-7, is EPEVTQTPSHQVTQMGQEVILRCVPISNHLYFYWYRQILGQKVEFLVSFYNNEISEKSEIFDDQFSVERPDGSNFTLKIRSTKLEDSAMYFCASSVGPTYEQYFGPGTRLTVT.

The rearrangement joins TRBV19 to TRBJ2-2; D possibly corresponds to TRBD2 (6 bases). The V gene lost 4 bases and the J gene lost 4 bases, with 13 bases spanning the gap. CDR1 is LNHDA, CDR2 SQIVND, per germline (reference sequence). The CDR3 has 15 residues. Here the CDR3 reads CASSKTGVATGELFF. The CDR3 DNA reads as TGTGCCAGTAGTAAGACGGGAGTGGCCACCGGGGAGCTGTTTTTT. Supplemented by reference TRBV19 and TRBJ2-2, the full variable domain reads DGGITQSPKYLFRKEGQNVTLSCEQNLNHDAMYWYRQDPGQGLRLIYYSQIVNDFQKGDIAEGYSVSREKKESFPLTVTSAQKNPTAFYLCASSKTGVATGELFFGEGSRLTVL.

The chain joins TRBV27 to TRBJ1-1, with D possibly matching TRBD1 (5 bases). With 1 base removed from V and 3 bases from J, the gap between germline ends came to 12 bases. This CDR3 is 15 amino acids long. Looked up from germline, CDR1 is MNHEY and CDR2 is SMNVEV (reference sequence). The CDR3 DNA is TGTGCCAGCAGTTTATACGCAGGAGGGGACACTGAAGCTTTCTTT. Translating gives CASSLYAGGDTEAFF.

This clonotype showed up many times. J is TRBJ2-1 and V is TRBV20-1, with D unclear. Germline V CDR1 and CDR2: DFQATT, SNEGSKA (reference sequence). This CDR3 is 14 amino acids long. The ends were cut back, 1 base at V and 7 bases at J, with 14 bases in the middle. The CDR3 sequence: CSARVFGDLNEQFF. As DNA, the CDR3 is TGCAGTGCTAGAGTTTTTGGAGACTTGAATGAGCAGTTCTTC.

This clonotype was seen more than once but under ten times. J is TRBJ2-7 and V is TRBV7-9; no reliable D call. From germline, CDR1 is SEHNR and CDR2 FQNEAQ (reference sequence). This CDR3 is built from 12 residues. Trimming took off 4 bases at V and 7 bases at J, with 11 bases between the two ends. CDR3 in amino acids: CASSSHILEQYF. The CDR3 nucleotides are TGTGCCAGCAGCTCCCACATACTAGAGCAGTACTTC.

This clonotype was seen a handful of times. This sequence joins TRBV28 and TRBJ2-7; D unclear. Germline values: CDR1 MDHEN, CDR2 SYDVKM. Trimming left V 7 bases short and J 1 base short, with 14 bases between. This CDR3 region has 14 residues. In DNA form, the CDR3 reads TGTGCCAGCAATACTATTAGGAATTCCTACGAGCAGTACTTC. Translation gives CASNTIRNSYEQYF.

The chain carries TRBV4-2 and TRBJ2-3; no definite D call. This CDR3 spans 16 amino acids. Trimming shortened V by 4 bases and J by 0 bases, and 14 bases separated the two germline ends. The germline CDR1 and CDR2 sequences are LGHNA and YNFKEQ. CDR3 nucleotide sequence: TGTGCCAGCAGCCCGAACGGCGGAGTTAGCACAGATACGCAGTATTTT. Protein: CASSPNGGVSTDTQYF.

This clonotype was recorded at least ten times. CDR3 amino acids: CASSVSYEQYF. The CDR3 DNA reads TGTGCCAGCAGTGTTTCCTACGAGCAGTACTTC. The chain uses TRBV6-1 and TRBJ2-7; D unresolved. Germline CDR1 reads MNHNS; CDR2 reads SASEGT. The V end lost 4 bases, the J end lost 1 base, and 2 bases lay between the germline ends. The length of the CDR3 is 11 residues.

Many counts were recorded for this clonotype. The chain has TRBV12-5 and TRBJ2-5; D is unclear. CDR3 length: 13 residues. Trimming removed 1 base at V and 1 base at J, with 4 bases between. CDR1 is LGHNT and CDR2 is FRNRAP in the germline V gene. The CDR3 protein is CASGLDSQETQYF. In DNA, the CDR3 is TGTGCTAGTGGTTTGGACAGCCAAGAGACCCAGTACTTC.

This clonotype has a count of ten or more. The chain uses TRBV4-1 and TRBJ2-3, with 9 nucleotides matching TRBD1. Trimming cost V 2 bases and J 6 bases; bases outside gene matches: 9. The CDR3 is 16 residues long. Germline CDR1 and CDR2: MGHRA and YSYEKL. The CDR3: CASSQTQGQGSDTQYF. As DNA, the CDR3 is TGCGCCAGCAGCCAAACCCAAGGACAGGGGAGCGATACGCAGTATTTT.

There are many counts of this clonotype. This rearrangement joins TRBV2 to TRBJ2-7; D is unresolved. Germline CDR1 and CDR2: SNHLY and FYNNEI. The CDR3 sequence is 10 residues long. V was pared by 2 bases and J by 4 bases, with 0 bases between. The CDR3 loop is CASSEYEQYF. As DNA, the CDR3 is TGTGCCAGCAGTGAATACGAGCAGTACTTC.

V usage is TRBV20-1 and J usage is TRBJ1-1; no clear D. The germline CDR1 and CDR2 sequences are DFQATT and SNEGSKA (reference sequence). The V end was cut by 6 bases, the J end by 0 bases, with 5 bases between. The CDR3 consists of 11 residues. This chain's CDR3 is CSAPLNTEAFF. The DNA of the CDR3 is TGCAGTGCCCCGCTGAACACTGAAGCTTTCTTT.

There are many counts of this clonotype. This rearrangement joins TRBV29-1 to TRBJ2-1, with TRBD2 identical over 8 bases. Germline loops: CDR1 SQVTM, CDR2 ANQGSEA. With V trimmed by 6 bases and J by 10 bases, 14 bases remained unmatched. This CDR3 is built from 14 residues. The CDR3 reads CSVGSAGLEDEQFF. In nucleotides, the CDR3 is TGCAGCGTAGGTTCGGCGGGACTAGAAGACGAGCAGTTCTTC.

The sample holds many counts of this clonotype. The J gene is TRBJ2-2, the V gene TRBV7-3, with TRBD2 as a possible D gene (6 bases). CDR1 and CDR2 from the germline V gene are SGHTA and FQGTGA. The CDR3 covers 12 residues. V lost 3 bases and J 7 bases, leaving 6 bases between the germline ends. This chain's CDR3 is CASSLRGGELFF. The DNA for the CDR3 is TGTGCCAGCAGCTTGCGGGGCGGGGAGCTGTTTTTT.

This clonotype occurred a few times. In DNA form, the CDR3 reads TGTGCCAGCAGATATCCGGGACAGGGGATCACCGGGGAGCTGTTTTTT. Encoded protein: CASRYPGQGITGELFF. The rearrangement links TRBV28 to TRBJ2-2, with 10 bases aligning to TRBD1. After removal of 6 bases from V and 4 bases from J, the junction contained 8 bases not matched to a gene. This CDR3 region has 16 residues. Germline V CDR1 and CDR2: MDHEN, SYDVKM. Using reference TRBV28 and TRBJ2-2 for the parts outside the CDR3, the full variable domain is DVKVTQSSRYLVKRTGEKVFLECVQDMDHENMFWYRQDPGLGLRLIYFSYDVKMKEKGDIPEGYSVSREKKERFSLILESASTNQTSMYLCASRYPGQGITGELFFGEGSRLTVL.

In its sample, this clonotype was seen many times. The CDR3 here is CASSRGVDQPQHF. CDR3 nucleotide sequence: TGTGCCAGCAGCCGTGGGGTAGATCAGCCCCAGCATTTT. The chain couples TRBV12-3 or TRBV12-4 to TRBJ1-5, with no clear D. Trimming removed 6 bases from V and 5 bases from J, with 11 bases in between. This CDR3 is 13 amino acids long.

The V and J genes are TRBV29-1 and TRBJ2-3; TRBD2 matches at 8 bases. This CDR3 contains 14 residues. In germline, CDR1 is SQVTM, CDR2 ANQGSEA. V lost 3 bases to trimming and J lost 4 bases; unmatched junction nucleotides: 6. The CDR3 spells CSVDGGTRPDTQYF. As DNA, the CDR3 is TGCAGCGTTGATGGAGGGACTAGGCCAGATACGCAGTATTTT.

CDR3 DNA: TGTGCCAGCAGTTTTTCAGTAGGTGGGACCCAGTACTTC. It encodes CASSFSVGGTQYF. This chain joins TRBV12-3 or TRBV12-4 and TRBJ2-5; D gene uncertain. The CDR3 sequence is 13 residues long. The ends were cut back, 3 bases at V and 7 bases at J, with 12 bases in the middle.

This chain connects TRBV11-2 to TRBJ2-1, with D perhaps TRBD1 (6 bases). The CDR3 extends over 13 amino acids. Germline loops: CDR1 SGHAT, CDR2 FQNNGV. The V and J ends lost 1 base and 9 bases respectively, with 10 bases between them. The CDR3: CASSLALGGEQFF. CDR3 DNA: TGTGCCAGCAGCTTAGCCCTAGGGGGTGAGCAGTTCTTC.

This clonotype was seen ten or more times. V gene TRBV7-9 combines with J gene TRBJ2-7; D might be TRBD2 (6 bases). This CDR3 has 14 residues. Trimming stripped 7 bases from V and 2 bases from J, with 15 bases between. Germline CDR1 reads SEHNR; CDR2 reads FQNEAQ (reference sequence). The CDR3, as DNA: TGTGCCAGCACCCCACGGGACTTAACCTACGAGCAGTACTTC. Amino acid sequence: CASTPRDLTYEQYF.

This clonotype was seen repeatedly, ten times or more. This chain uses TRBV5-1 with TRBJ2-2; D tentatively reads TRBD1 or TRBD2 (5 bases each). The CDR3 length is 14 residues. V was shortened by 4 bases and J by 4 bases, with 11 bases between the two germline ends. The germline V gene has CDR1 SGHRS and CDR2 YFSETQ. The CDR3 spells CASSAVGTTGELFF. The CDR3 DNA reads TGCGCCAGCAGCGCCGTAGGGACCACCGGGGAGCTGTTTTTT. Full variable domain (outside the CDR3, taken from reference TRBV5-1 and TRBJ2-2): KAGVTQTPRYLIKTRGQQVTLSCSPISGHRSVSWYQQTPGQGLQFLFEYFSETQRNKGNFPGRFSGRQFSNSRSEMNVSTLELGDSALYLCASSAVGTTGELFFGEGSRLTVL.

This clonotype was recorded a few times. V is TRBV7-2 and J is TRBJ2-1; TRBD1 is a possible D gene (6 bases). Trimming stripped 6 bases from V and 0 bases from J, with 12 bases between. The germline CDR1 and CDR2 sequences are SGHTA and FQGNSA. The CDR3 covers 15 residues. The CDR3 DNA reads TGTGCCAGCAGTAAGGACAGTTACTCCTACAATGAGCAGTTCTTC. Its translation is CASSKDSYSYNEQFF. The variable domain in full, completed from reference TRBV7-2 and TRBJ2-1, reads GAGVSQSPSNKVTEKGKDVELRCDPISGHTALYWYRQSLGQGLEFLIYFQGNSAPDKSGLPSDRFSAERTGGSVSTLTIQRTQQEDSAVYLCASSKDSYSYNEQFFGPGTRLTVL.

This clonotype has a count of ten or more. The rearrangement uses TRBV5-4 and TRBJ2-1, with TRBD2 as a possible D gene (6 bases). CDR1 is SGHNT and CDR2 is YYREEE in the germline V gene (reference sequence). The V and J ends lost 0 bases and 3 bases respectively, with 10 bases between them. CDR3 length equals 15 residues. The CDR3 region is CASSLGVADYNEQFF. The CDR3 DNA reads as TGTGCCAGCAGCTTGGGGGTAGCGGACTACAATGAGCAGTTCTTC.

This clonotype was seen ten or more times. This sequence joins TRBV12-3 or TRBV12-4 and TRBJ2-7; 8 bases line up with TRBD1. After removal of 3 bases from V and 3 bases from J, the junction contained 13 bases not matched to a gene. The CDR3 is 17 residues long. The chain's CDR3 is CASSFGQGAVGGYEQYF. CDR3 DNA sequence: TGTGCCAGCAGTTTCGGACAGGGAGCGGTCGGGGGCTACGAGCAGTACTTC.

This clonotype was seen a handful of times. J is TRBJ2-7 and V is TRBV18; D may be TRBD1 or TRBD2 (7 bases each). The V gene's germline CDR1 is KGHSH and CDR2 LQKENI. This CDR3 comprises 15 residues. V was trimmed by 3 bases and J by 5 bases, leaving 17 bases between them. This chain's CDR3 is CASSPSRQGGNEQYF. DNA of the CDR3: TGTGCCAGCTCACCGTCAAGACAGGGAGGGAACGAGCAGTACTTC.

This clonotype appeared many times. The chain joins TRBV5-1 to TRBJ2-2; TRBD1 might be the D (6 bases). The CDR3 has 15 residues. Germline V gives CDR1 SGHRS, CDR2 YFSETQ. V gave up 0 bases and J gave up 5 bases, with 11 bases separating them. CDR3 sequence (DNA): TGCGCCAGCAGCTTGGAGACCACAGGGACCGGGGAGCTGTTTTTT. Its protein is CASSLETTGTGELFF.

This clonotype was observed at least ten times. The chain is built from TRBV6-2 or TRBV6-3 and TRBJ2-7, with 11 bases identical to TRBD1. The ends lost 5 bases at V and 1 base at J; junction bases unmatched: 4. This CDR3 is 15 amino acids long. Germline V lookup: CDR1 MNHEY, CDR2 SVGEGT. The CDR3 nucleotides are TGTGCCAGCAGTAGGACAGGGGGCCGGTCCTACGAGCAGTACTTC. Protein product: CASSRTGGRSYEQYF.